The following is a T cell receptor (beta chain) sequence with its context. Its antigen is unidentified. This entry belongs to a study of shared clonotypes between healthy human individuals. Study-level information: The plates for each donor numbered three CD4 naive, three CD4 memory, two CD8 naive and one CD8 memory.

General observations from the study: At large depth, rarefaction still showed sorted-subset sequencing to be incomplete.

This CDR3 comprises 15 residues. Trimming stripped 0 bases from V and 4 bases from J, with 11 bases between. Germline loops: CDR1 LNHNV, CDR2 YYDKDF (reference sequence). Only in-frame clones appear in the TCRdb table, and some are missing; sequencing was by immunoSEQ multiplex PCR. The table shows around 700,000 clones, with about 74% occurring only once. This TCR derives from a woman under 40 in good health. The sequencing sample was made of memory CD4+ T cells sorted from blood. Subset of the sample: CD45RA-negative fraction. The rearrangement uses TRBV15 and TRBJ2-3; D gene ambiguous. The chain's CDR3 is CATSRDLGRADTQYF. The CDR3 DNA is TGTGCCACCAGCAGAGATCTTGGTAGAGCAGATACGCAGTATTTT.